The present TCR beta chain was sequenced within a study of response to subunit inactivated influenza vaccine. CDR1 and CDR2 (germline): SGHNT, YYREEE (reference sequence). The CDR3 extends over 15 amino acids. Trimming pared 2 bases from V and 9 bases from J, leaving 17 bases between. As for this clonotype: Its antigen remains unknown.

TCRdb used MiXCR to reprocess the RT-PCR reads, holding one entry per CDR3 protein. The table lists 500,000 or so distinct CDR3 sequences, about 15% of them singletons. Findings of the study overall: Authors suggested each seasonal influenza vaccination recruits few new T cells.

The rearrangement links TRBV5-4 to TRBJ2-2; possibly TRBD2 for D (6 bases). The clonotype originates from a man aged 45-69 years who received an inactivated influenza vaccine. The sequencing here drew on CD4+ T cells sorted from PBMCs, taken less than 30 months after vaccination. The CDR3 here is CASSLGSSAPRELFF. CDR3 DNA sequence: TGTGCCAGCAGCTTAGGCTCTAGCGCCCCCCGGGAGCTGTTTTTT.